This TCR beta chain comes out of a study of blood T cell repertoires in COVID-19. V gave up 5 bases and J gave up 5 bases, with 3 bases separating them. Per germline, CDR1 LNHDA and CDR2 SQIVND (reference sequence). The CDR3 totals 11 residues. The protocol was immunoSEQ multiplex PCR, while the TCRdb copy is restricted to in-frame clones and leaves out a portion. The sample gives about 73,000 clones, approximately 88% of which show up once; roughly 2.5% is in the top ten. Source material: peripheral blood. This clonotype was sampled from a man older than 75 with active or convalescent COVID-19. The chain couples TRBV19 to TRBJ2-2, with D unresolved. The CDR3 protein is CASSRTGELFF. The CDR3 nucleotides are TGTGCCAGTAGTCGGACCGGGGAGCTGTTTTTT.